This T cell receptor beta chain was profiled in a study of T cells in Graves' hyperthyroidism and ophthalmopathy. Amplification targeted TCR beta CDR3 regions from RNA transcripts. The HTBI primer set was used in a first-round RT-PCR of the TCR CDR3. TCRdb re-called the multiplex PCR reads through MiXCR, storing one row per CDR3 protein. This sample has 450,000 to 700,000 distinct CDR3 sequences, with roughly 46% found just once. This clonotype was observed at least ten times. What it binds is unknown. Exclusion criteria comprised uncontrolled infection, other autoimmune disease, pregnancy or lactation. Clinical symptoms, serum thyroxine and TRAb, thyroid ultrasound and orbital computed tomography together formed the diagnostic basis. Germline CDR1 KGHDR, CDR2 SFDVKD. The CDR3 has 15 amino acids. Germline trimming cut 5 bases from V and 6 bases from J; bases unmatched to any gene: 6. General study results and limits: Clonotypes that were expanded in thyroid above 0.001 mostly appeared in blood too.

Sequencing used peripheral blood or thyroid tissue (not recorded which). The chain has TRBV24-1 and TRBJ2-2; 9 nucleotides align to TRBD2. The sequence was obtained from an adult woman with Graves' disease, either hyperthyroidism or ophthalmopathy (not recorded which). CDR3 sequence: CATSVGGRESGELFF. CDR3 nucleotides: TGTGCCACCAGTGTCGGCGGGAGGGAGTCCGGGGAGCTGTTTTTT.